This T cell receptor beta chain was recovered during a study of T cell repertoires in cytomegalovirus infection. The study, taken as a whole, reports: The study found HLA-C-restricted CMV-specific TCR beta clonotypes dominating the ex vivo response.

This clonotype has ten or more counts. Its matching antigen is unknown. Each CDR3 protein is one row after TCRdb ran MiXCR on the reads. The sample includes 150,000 to 200,000 distinct CDR3 sequences, roughly a fifth of them seen just once. This CDR3 has 14 residues. Germline assignment: CDR1 MNHNY and CDR2 SVGAGI (reference sequence). V lost 6 bases and J 3 bases, leaving 15 bases between the germline ends. This sequence was found in a human donor in good health (CMV status not recorded). Some clones in this sample may be carry-over from other donors' samples. Sequencing was done on a sample of PBMCs. The rearrangement uses TRBV6-6 and TRBJ2-7; possibly TRBD1 or TRBD2 for D (5 bases each). The CDR3 DNA reads as TGTGCCAGCAGGACCGGGGCTTGGGGCTACGAGCAGTACTTC. Protein sequence: CASRTGAWGYEQYF.